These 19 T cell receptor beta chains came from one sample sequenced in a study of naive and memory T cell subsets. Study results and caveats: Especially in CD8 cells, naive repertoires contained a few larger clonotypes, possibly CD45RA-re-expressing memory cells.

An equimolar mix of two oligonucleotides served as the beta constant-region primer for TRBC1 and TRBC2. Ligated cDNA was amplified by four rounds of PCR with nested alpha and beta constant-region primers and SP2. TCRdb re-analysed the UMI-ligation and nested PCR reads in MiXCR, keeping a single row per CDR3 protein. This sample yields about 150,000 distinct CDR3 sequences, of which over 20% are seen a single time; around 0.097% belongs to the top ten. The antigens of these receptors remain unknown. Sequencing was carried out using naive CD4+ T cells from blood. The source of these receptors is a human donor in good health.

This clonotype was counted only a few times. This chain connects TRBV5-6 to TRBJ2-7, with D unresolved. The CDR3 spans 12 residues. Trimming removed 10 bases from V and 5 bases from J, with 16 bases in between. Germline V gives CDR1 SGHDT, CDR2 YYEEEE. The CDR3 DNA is TGTGCCTCCTCGATTCCGACCCACGAGCAGTACTTC. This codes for CASSIPTHEQYF.

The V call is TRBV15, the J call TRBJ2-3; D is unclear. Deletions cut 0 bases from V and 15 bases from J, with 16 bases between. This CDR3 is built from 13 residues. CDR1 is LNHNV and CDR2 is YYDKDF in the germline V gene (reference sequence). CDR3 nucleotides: TGTGCCACCAGCAGAGATCTGATAGAAAAGATCTATTTT. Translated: CATSRDLIEKIYF.

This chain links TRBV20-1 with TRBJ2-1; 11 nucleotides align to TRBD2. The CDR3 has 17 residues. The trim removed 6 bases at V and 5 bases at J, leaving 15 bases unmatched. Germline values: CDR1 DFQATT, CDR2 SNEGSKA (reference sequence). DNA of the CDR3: TGCAGTGCCAAAAGCTGGCGTCTAGCGGGAGGCGACAATGAGCAGTTCTTC. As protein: CSAKSWRLAGGDNEQFF.

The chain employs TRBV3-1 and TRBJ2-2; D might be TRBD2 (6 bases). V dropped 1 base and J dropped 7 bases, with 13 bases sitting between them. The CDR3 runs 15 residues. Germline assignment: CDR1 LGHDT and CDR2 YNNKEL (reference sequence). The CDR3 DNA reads TGTGCCAGCAGCCAAGCGGGGGTGCTGAGCGGGGAGCTGTTTTTT. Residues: CASSQAGVLSGELFF.

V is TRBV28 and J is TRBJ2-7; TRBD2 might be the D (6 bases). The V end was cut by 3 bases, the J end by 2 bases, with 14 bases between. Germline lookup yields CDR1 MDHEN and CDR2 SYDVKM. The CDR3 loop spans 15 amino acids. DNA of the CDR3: TGTGCCAGCAGTTTGGTGGGTAGCGGCCCCTACGAGCAGTACTTC. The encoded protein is CASSLVGSGPYEQYF.

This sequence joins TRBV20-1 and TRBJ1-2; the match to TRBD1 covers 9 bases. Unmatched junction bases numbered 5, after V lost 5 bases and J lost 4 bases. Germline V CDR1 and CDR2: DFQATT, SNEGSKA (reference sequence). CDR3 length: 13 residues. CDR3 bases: TGCAGTGCTTTGGACAGGGGTCCCTATGGCTACACCTTC. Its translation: CSALDRGPYGYTF.

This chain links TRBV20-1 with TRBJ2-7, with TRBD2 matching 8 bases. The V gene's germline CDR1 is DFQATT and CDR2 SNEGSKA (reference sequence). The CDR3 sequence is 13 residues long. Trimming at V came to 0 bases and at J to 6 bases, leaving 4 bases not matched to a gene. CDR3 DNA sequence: TGCAGTGCTAGAGAGGGGACTAGTTTCGAGCAGTACTTC. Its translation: CSAREGTSFEQYF.

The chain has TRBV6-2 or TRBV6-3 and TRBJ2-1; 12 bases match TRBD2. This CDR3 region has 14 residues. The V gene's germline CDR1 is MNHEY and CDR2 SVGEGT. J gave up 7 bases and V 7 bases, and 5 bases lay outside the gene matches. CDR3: CASTLAGGLNEQFF. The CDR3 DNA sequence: TGTGCCAGCACCCTAGCGGGAGGGTTGAATGAGCAGTTCTTC.

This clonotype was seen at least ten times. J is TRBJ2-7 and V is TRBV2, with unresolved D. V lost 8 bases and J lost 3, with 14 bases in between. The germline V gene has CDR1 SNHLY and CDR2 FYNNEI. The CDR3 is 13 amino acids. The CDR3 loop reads CASSGVAGYEQYF. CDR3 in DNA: TGTGCCAGCTCTGGAGTCGCAGGCTACGAGCAGTACTTC.

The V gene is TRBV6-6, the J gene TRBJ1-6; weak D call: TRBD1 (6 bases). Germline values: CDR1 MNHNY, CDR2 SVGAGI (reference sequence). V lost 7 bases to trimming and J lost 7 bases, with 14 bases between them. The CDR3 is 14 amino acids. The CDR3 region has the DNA TGTGCCAGCATCGTGAACAGGGACAATTCACCCCTCCACTTT. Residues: CASIVNRDNSPLHF.

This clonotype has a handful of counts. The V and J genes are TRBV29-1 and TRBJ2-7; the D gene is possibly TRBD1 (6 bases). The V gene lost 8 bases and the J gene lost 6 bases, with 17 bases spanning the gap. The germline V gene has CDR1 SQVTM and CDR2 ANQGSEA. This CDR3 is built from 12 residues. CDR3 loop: CSTRQAGREQYF. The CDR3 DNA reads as TGCAGCACCCGACAGGCAGGCCGCGAGCAGTACTTC.

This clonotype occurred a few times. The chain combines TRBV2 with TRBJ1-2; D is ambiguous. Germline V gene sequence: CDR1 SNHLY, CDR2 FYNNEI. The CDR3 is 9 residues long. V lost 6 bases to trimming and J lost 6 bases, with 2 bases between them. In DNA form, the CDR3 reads TGTGCCAGCAGGGATGGCTACACCTTC. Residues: CASRDGYTF.

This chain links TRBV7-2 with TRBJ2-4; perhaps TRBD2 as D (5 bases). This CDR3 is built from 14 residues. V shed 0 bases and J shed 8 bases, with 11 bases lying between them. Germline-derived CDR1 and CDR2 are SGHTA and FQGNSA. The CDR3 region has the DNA TGTGCCAGCAGCTTAGCTGAGGGTTCGGACATTCAGTACTTC. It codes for CASSLAEGSDIQYF.

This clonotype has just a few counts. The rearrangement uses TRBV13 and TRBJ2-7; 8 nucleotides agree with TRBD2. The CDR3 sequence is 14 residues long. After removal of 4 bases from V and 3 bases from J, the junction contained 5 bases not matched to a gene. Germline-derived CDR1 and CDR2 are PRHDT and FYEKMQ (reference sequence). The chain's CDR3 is CASSSLAGNYEQYF. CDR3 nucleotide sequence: TGTGCCAGCAGCTCGTTAGCGGGAAACTACGAGCAGTACTTC.

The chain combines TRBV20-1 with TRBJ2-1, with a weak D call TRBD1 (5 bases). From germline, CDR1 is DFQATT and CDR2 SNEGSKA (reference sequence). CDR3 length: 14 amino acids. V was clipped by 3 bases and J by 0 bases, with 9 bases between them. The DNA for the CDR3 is TGCAGTGCTAGCAGGGATAGCTCCTACAATGAGCAGTTCTTC. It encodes CSASRDSSYNEQFF.

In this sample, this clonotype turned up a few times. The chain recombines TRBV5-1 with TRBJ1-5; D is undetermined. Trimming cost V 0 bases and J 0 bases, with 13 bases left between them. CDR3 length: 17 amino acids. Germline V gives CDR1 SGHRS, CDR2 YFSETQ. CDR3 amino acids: CASSLGYGDYSNQPQHF. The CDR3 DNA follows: TGCGCCAGCAGCTTGGGGTACGGGGATTATAGCAATCAGCCCCAGCATTTT.

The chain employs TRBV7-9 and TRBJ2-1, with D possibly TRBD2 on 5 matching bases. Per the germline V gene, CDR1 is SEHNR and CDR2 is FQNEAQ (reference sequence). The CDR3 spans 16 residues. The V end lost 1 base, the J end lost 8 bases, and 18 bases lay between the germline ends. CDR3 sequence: CASSLGTGRAGDEQFF. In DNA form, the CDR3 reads TGTGCCAGCAGCTTAGGAACGGGAAGGGCCGGGGATGAGCAGTTCTTC.

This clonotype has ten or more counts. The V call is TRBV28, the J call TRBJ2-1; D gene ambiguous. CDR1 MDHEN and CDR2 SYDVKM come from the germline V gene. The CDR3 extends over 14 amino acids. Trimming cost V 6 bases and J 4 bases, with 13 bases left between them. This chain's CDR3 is CASRTPGHYNEQFF. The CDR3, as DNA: TGTGCCAGCAGGACCCCGGGCCATTACAATGAGCAGTTCTTC.

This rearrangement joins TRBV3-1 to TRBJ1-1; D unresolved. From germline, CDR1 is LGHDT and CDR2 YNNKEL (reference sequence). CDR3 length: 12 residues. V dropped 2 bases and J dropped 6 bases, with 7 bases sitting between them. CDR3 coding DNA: TGTGCCAGCAGCCAACCCTCGGCTGAAGCTTTCTTT. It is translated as CASSQPSAEAFF.